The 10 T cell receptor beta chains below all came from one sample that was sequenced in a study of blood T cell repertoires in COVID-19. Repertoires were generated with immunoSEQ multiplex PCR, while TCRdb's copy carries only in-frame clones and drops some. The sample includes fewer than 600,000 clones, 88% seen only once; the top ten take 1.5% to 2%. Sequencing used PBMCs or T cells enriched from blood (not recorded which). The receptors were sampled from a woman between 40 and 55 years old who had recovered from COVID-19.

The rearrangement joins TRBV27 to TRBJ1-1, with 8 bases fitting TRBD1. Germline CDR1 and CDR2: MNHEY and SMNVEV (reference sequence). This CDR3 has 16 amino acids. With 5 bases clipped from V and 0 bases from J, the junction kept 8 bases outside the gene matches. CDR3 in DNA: TGTGCCAGCAGTCCCCGACAGGGGTCGATGAACACTGAAGCTTTCTTT. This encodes CASSPRQGSMNTEAFF.

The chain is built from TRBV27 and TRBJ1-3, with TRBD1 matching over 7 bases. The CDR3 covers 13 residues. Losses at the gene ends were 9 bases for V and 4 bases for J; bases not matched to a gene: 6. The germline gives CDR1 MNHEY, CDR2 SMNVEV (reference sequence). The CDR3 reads CARLTGIGNTIYF. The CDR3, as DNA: TGTGCCAGATTGACAGGGATCGGAAACACCATATATTTT.

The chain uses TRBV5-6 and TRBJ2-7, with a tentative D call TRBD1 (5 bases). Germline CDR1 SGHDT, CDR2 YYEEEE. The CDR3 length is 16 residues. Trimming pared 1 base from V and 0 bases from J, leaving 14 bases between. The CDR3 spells CASSLMGGQFSYEQYF. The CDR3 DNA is TGTGCCAGCAGCTTGATGGGCGGACAATTCTCCTACGAGCAGTACTTC. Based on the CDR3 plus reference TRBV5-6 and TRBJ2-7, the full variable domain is DAGVTQSPTHLIKTRGQQVTLRCSPKSGHDTVSWYQQALGQGPQFIFQYYEEEERQRGNFPDRFSGHQFPNYSSELNVNALLLGDSALYLCASSLMGGQFSYEQYFGPGTRLTVT.

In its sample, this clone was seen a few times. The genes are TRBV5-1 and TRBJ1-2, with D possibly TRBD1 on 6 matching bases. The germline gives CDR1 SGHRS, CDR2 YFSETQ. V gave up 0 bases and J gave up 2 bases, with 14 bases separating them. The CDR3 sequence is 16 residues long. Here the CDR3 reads CASSLASGQINYGYTF. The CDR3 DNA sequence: TGCGCCAGCAGCTTGGCCTCAGGACAGATCAACTATGGCTACACCTTC. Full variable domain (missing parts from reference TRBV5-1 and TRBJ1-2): KAGVTQTPRYLIKTRGQQVTLSCSPISGHRSVSWYQQTPGQGLQFLFEYFSETQRNKGNFPGRFSGRQFSNSRSEMNVSTLELGDSALYLCASSLASGQINYGYTFGSGTRLTVV.

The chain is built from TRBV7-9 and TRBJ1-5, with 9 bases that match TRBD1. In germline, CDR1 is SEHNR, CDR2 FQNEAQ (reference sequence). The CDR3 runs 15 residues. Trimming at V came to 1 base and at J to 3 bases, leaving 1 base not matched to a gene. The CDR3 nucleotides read TGTGCCAGCAGCTTAGGGACAGGGGCCAATCAGCCCCAGCATTTT. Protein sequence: CASSLGTGANQPQHF.

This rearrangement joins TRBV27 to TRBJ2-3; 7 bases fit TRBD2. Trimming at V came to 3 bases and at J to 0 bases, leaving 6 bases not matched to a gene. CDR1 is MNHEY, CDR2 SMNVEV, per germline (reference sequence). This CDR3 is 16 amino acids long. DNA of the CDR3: TGTGCCAGCAGTTTGCTAGCGGCCACTAGCACAGATACGCAGTATTTT. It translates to CASSLLAATSTDTQYF.

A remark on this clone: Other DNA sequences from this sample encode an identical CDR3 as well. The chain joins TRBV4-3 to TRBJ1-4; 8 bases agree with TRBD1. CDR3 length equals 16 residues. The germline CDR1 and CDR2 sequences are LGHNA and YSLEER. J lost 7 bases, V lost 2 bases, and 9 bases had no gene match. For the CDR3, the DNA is TGCGCCAGCAGCCAACTGATCGCAGGGGGCGGTGAAAAACTGTTTTTT. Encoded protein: CASSQLIAGGGEKLFF.

The CDR3 sequence: CAVRLAGGPTDTQYF. The CDR3 bases are TGTGCCGTCCGACTAGCGGGAGGGCCCACAGATACGCAGTATTTT. The chain carries TRBV7-9 and TRBJ2-3; the match to TRBD2 covers 14 bases. This CDR3 is built from 15 residues. Looked up from germline, CDR1 is SEHNR and CDR2 is FQNEAQ (reference sequence). The J segment lost 2 bases and the V segment lost 11 bases, leaving 6 bases of the junction unmatched. Full variable domain (missing parts from reference TRBV7-9 and TRBJ2-3): DTGVSQNPRHKITKRGQNVTFRCDPISEHNRLYWYRQTLGQGPEFLTYFQNEAQLEKSRLLSDRFSAERPKGSFSTLEIQRTEQGDSAMYLCAVRLAGGPTDTQYFGPGTRLTVL.

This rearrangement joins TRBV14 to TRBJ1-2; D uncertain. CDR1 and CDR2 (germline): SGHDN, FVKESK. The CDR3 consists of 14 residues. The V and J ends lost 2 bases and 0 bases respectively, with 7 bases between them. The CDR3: CASSQTDPNYGYTF. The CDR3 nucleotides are TGTGCCAGCAGCCAAACTGATCCTAACTATGGCTACACCTTC.

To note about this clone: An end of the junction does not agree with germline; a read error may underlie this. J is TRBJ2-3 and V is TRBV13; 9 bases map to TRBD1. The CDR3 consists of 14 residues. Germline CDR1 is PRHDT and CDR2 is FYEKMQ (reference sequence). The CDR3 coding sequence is TGTGCCAGCAGCATAGGGACAGGGTCAGATACGCAGTATTTT. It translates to CASSIGTGSDTQYF.